This T cell receptor (beta chain) was sequenced for a study of T cells after yellow fever vaccination (dated by TCRdb to about 2019). Regarding the complete study: Libraries from fractions with low cell numbers were prepared with the SMART-Seq v4 Ultra Low Input RNA kit. To track T-cell clones before and after primary and booster YFV17D yellow fever vaccination, bulk TCR alpha and beta repertoires were sequenced longitudinally. The cohort comprised two healthy male donors, one aged 18 to 30 and one aged 30 to 40 years. Bulk PBMC replicates and cell subsets were isolated from blood drawn at multiple timepoints before and after both primary and secondary immunization.

This clonotype has ten or more counts. Its antigen is not yet known. Nothing much larger sits one base from this clone, and base qualities are not available. Sequencing took place on an Illumina NovaSeq 6000. TCR cDNA was synthesized by 5'RACE template switching, which introduced a universal primer site and unique molecular identifiers. Priming for cDNA synthesis came from both the TCR alpha and TCR beta constant segments. Library amplification used two PCR steps, and the second PCR step added sample barcodes and sequencing adapters. Sequencing of libraries was performed on Illumina HiSeq 2500 (2x100 bp) or NovaSeq (2x150 bp). Concerning the study's data processing: Reads were demultiplexed and collapsed into UMI consensus sequences with MIGEC, and V(D)J alignment was performed with MiXCR. Vaccine-responding clonotypes were identified with edgeR using replicate PBMC samples, with FDR below 0.01 and a log2 fold change above 5 up to day 15 being required. CD4 or CD8 identity was assigned to each bulk clonotype according to whether the clonotype was present at higher abundance in the sequenced CD4 repertoire or the sequenced CD8 repertoire. TCRdb reran the public reads through fastp at Q25 and MiXCR, keeping productive beta chains. CDR3 protein duplicates are merged, each entry listing the most common genes and DNA. TCRdb, rather than the study authors, made the V and J calls. The sample includes about 320,000 distinct CDR3 sequences, with 3.5% to 4.5% observed a single time. The ten most abundant clones make up approximately 19% of the sample.

The investigation overall reported the following: A small share of clonotypes occurred in both CD4 and CD8 compartments, likely arising from convergent recombination. Most clones expanded after primary vaccination were re-detected after the booster (96% of CD4 and about 88% of CD8), suggesting broad memory maintenance. Computational filtering was needed because FACS-sorted repertoires could contain abundant contaminating clonotypes from the bulk population. The secondary T-cell response was weaker than the primary response but faster, peaking on day 5 instead of day 15. The study included only two donors, which limits how far the findings can be generalized.

The treatment or condition tag for this specimen amounts to: live attenuated yellow fever vaccine strain. Two biological replicates of bulk PBMCs were collected at each blood-draw timepoint. PBMCs were isolated from peripheral blood using a standard Ficoll-Paque protocol. TriZol was used to extract RNA from bulk PBMCs, from CD4 and CD8 fractions, and from dextramer-positive and dextramer-negative fractions. The TCR comes from a man younger than 35 who received the YFV17D yellow fever vaccine. Sequences were derived from PBMCs, sampled 15 days after the yellow fever booster vaccination.

The DNA is as follows: TGTGCCAGCCACGGGACTAGCGGGGGTGGGGAGCAGTTCTTC. Its amino acids are CASHGTSGGGEQFF. The chain is made from TRBV10-3 and TRBJ2-1; 14 middle bases align to TRBD2. The CDR3 measures 14 amino acids from cysteine to phenylalanine. Kept here is only the CDR3 DNA, which spans 42 bases and is read in frame from base 1. In the germline V gene, CDR1 corresponds to ENHRY and CDR2 to SYGVKD. The germline V end is reduced by 10 bases and the J end by 10 bases; junction bases left unmatched: 9.